This TCR beta chain comes out of a study of blood T cell repertoires in COVID-19. Whole-study context: Italy, Spain and the United States were the sources of the convalescent and acute COVID-19 samples. In each case, the material was cDNA or gDNA derived from T cells, B-cell-depleted T cells, or PBMCs.

In the original processing: From reference gene primer amplification, estimates of nucleated cell counts were derived. Only in-frame clones appear in the TCRdb table, and some are missing; sequencing was by immunoSEQ multiplex PCR. V, J and clone size are taken as reported in that table, and D and trimming were inferred from the DNA itself. This table has about 48,000 clones, roughly 85% appearing once. The germline CDR1 and CDR2 sequences are SNHLY and FYNNEI. This CDR3 spans 15 amino acids. V was shortened by 6 bases and J by 4 bases, with 17 bases between the two germline ends. The origin of this receptor is a human donor in a cohort sampled during active COVID-19. The donor label of this sample is uncertain. Sequencing input: peripheral blood. V is TRBV2 and J is TRBJ2-3, with D tentatively TRBD2 (7 bases). The CDR3 is CASSPGRGAADTQYF. DNA for the CDR3: TGTGCCAGCAGCCCGGGTCGGGGGGCGGCAGATACGCAGTATTTT.